These 5 T cell receptor beta chains were sequenced from one sample in a study of ipilimumab plus nivolumab after autologous stem cell transplantation. Sequencing used immunoSEQ multiplex PCR; TCRdb keeps in-frame clones, though not all of them. The table lists fewer than 95,000 clones, 65% to 85% of them singletons. This material consisted of PBMCs, taken in a trial of ipilimumab plus nivolumab as post-transplant consolidation. The origin of the receptors is a male donor with diffuse large B-cell lymphoma.

This chain links TRBV4-1 with TRBJ2-7, with TRBD1 as a possible D gene (6 bases). Trimming took 0 bases from V and 2 from J, leaving 11 bases between them. The CDR3 extends over 15 amino acids. From germline, CDR1 is MGHRA and CDR2 YSYEKL. The CDR3 DNA sequence: TGCGCCAGCAGCCAAGAGCAGGGGATGGCCTACGAGCAGTACTTC. Protein product: CASSQEQGMAYEQYF.

V usage is TRBV7-2 and J usage is TRBJ2-3; D is ambiguous. CDR1 is SGHTA, CDR2 FQGNSA, per germline. The CDR3 sequence is 13 residues long. V lost 10 bases to trimming and J lost 5 bases, with 16 bases between them. The chain's CDR3 is CATRTPVIDTQYF. CDR3 DNA sequence: TGTGCCACCAGAACACCGGTCATAGATACGCAGTATTTT.

CDR3 DNA sequence: TGTGCCAGCACCCTAACCCTCTCTGGAAACACCATATATTTT. Amino acids: CASTLTLSGNTIYF. This chain connects TRBV7-2 to TRBJ1-3; D is undetermined. Trimming removed 7 bases from V and 0 bases from J, with 10 bases in between. Germline V gene sequence: CDR1 SGHTA, CDR2 FQGNSA. The CDR3 is made up of 14 amino acids.

This rearrangement joins TRBV5-6 to TRBJ1-1, with 8 bases that match TRBD1. Germline values: CDR1 SGHDT, CDR2 YYEEEE. J was trimmed by 0 bases and V by 0 bases; bases with no gene match: 4. The CDR3 totals 16 residues. This chain's CDR3 is CASSLDLQGVNTEAFF. CDR3 DNA sequence: TGTGCCAGCAGCTTGGACTTACAGGGGGTGAACACTGAAGCTTTCTTT.

The chain couples TRBV4-2 to TRBJ1-5; 7 bases are shared with TRBD1. The CDR3 length is 14 residues. Germline values: CDR1 LGHNA, CDR2 YNFKEQ. V lost 5 bases to trimming and J lost 3 bases; unmatched junction nucleotides: 4. Here the CDR3 DNA reads TGTGCCAGCAGCAGGGGGACAGACAATCAGCCCCAGCATTTT. Translated: CASSRGTDNQPQHF.